These 22 T cell receptor beta chains originate from one sample sequenced in a study of cytomegalovirus exposure and HLA in healthy donors. PCR was performed using 60 Vbeta and 13 Jbeta primers. Sequencing used immunoSEQ multiplex PCR; TCRdb keeps in-frame clones, though not all of them. The table lists roughly 100,000 clones, 76% of them singletons. The source material was PBMCs. The source is a woman under 30 in good health and CMV-seropositive.

The chain is built from TRBV6-6 and TRBJ2-7; 8 positions match TRBD2. The CDR3 totals 14 residues. V dropped 2 bases and J dropped 7; count of bases not matched to a gene: 7. Per germline, CDR1 MNHNY and CDR2 SVGAGI (reference sequence). In DNA, the CDR3 is TGTGCCAGCAGTTACCCAGGGGTAGCGGGAGAGCAGTACTTC. Translating it yields CASSYPGVAGEQYF.

The chain has TRBV28 and TRBJ2-7, with D perhaps TRBD1 (5 bases). With 2 bases removed from V and 6 bases from J, the gap between germline ends came to 14 bases. Germline loops: CDR1 MDHEN, CDR2 SYDVKM. The CDR3 sequence is 14 residues long. The CDR3 loop is CASSLTGPKVEQYF. CDR3 nucleotide sequence: TGTGCCAGCAGTTTAACAGGTCCGAAGGTCGAGCAGTACTTC. Filled out from reference TRBV28 and TRBJ2-7, the complete variable domain reads DVKVTQSSRYLVKRTGEKVFLECVQDMDHENMFWYRQDPGLGLRLIYFSYDVKMKEKGDIPEGYSVSREKKERFSLILESASTNQTSMYLCASSLTGPKVEQYFGPGTRLTVT.

The gene calls are TRBV6-5 and TRBJ1-1; D gene ambiguous. V dropped 0 bases and J dropped 7 bases, with 3 bases sitting between them. The CDR3 is 11 amino acids. From germline, CDR1 is MNHEY and CDR2 SVGAGI. DNA for the CDR3: TGTGCCAGCAGTTACTCCAATGAAGCTTTCTTT. This codes for CASSYSNEAFF.

The chain links TRBV7-3 to TRBJ2-7, with D possibly matching TRBD2 (6 bases). Trimming removed 5 bases at V and 5 bases at J, with 13 bases between. The CDR3 runs 13 residues. Germline CDR1 SGHTA, CDR2 FQGTGA. The CDR3 is CASSPQAGHEQYF. The CDR3 DNA is TGTGCCAGCAGCCCCCAAGCGGGCCACGAGCAGTACTTC.

The chain recombines TRBV25-1 with TRBJ2-5, with 8 nucleotides matching TRBD2. Looked up from germline, CDR1 is MGHDK and CDR2 is SYGVNS. The trim removed 5 bases at V and 5 bases at J, leaving 10 bases unmatched. The CDR3 length is 15 residues. The CDR3 loop is CASSKGAGASETQYF. CDR3 DNA sequence: TGTGCCAGCAGTAAGGGAGCGGGAGCGTCGGAGACCCAGTACTTC.

The chain couples TRBV10-2 to TRBJ2-2; the D is unclear. The V end lost 8 bases, the J end lost 2 bases, and 9 bases lay between the germline ends. From germline, CDR1 is WSHSY and CDR2 SAAADI. There are 13 residues in the CDR3. This chain's CDR3 is CASVRTNTGELFF. CDR3 DNA sequence: TGCGCCAGCGTACGAACAAACACCGGGGAGCTGTTTTTT.

The rearrangement joins TRBV28 to TRBJ1-3; maybe TRBD1 (6 bases). The V gene's germline CDR1 is MDHEN and CDR2 SYDVKM. V lost 6 bases and J 3 bases, leaving 15 bases between the germline ends. CDR3 length: 15 residues. CDR3 coding DNA: TGTGCCAGCAGCCCCTCAGGGGTAGGTGGAAACACCATATATTTT. Translation: CASSPSGVGGNTIYF.

This clone turned up a few times. The chain carries TRBV6-6 and TRBJ1-3, with 9 bases fitting TRBD1. V gave up 6 bases and J gave up 4 bases; unmatched junction bases: 7. The CDR3 sequence is 15 residues long. Germline CDR1 reads MNHNY; CDR2 reads SVGAGI (reference sequence). Written as DNA, the CDR3 is TGTGCCAGCAGGATAACAGGGGGCGCCGGAAACACCATATATTTT. Protein: CASRITGGAGNTIYF.

The V and J genes are TRBV29-1 and TRBJ2-7, with 10 nucleotides matching TRBD1. This CDR3 contains 13 residues. Germline CDR1 is SQVTM and CDR2 is ANQGSEA. V shed 6 bases and J 11 bases; nucleotides not matched to a gene: 13. The CDR3 is CSVTPGQGSWEYF. CDR3 DNA: TGCAGCGTGACTCCGGGACAGGGGAGTTGGGAGTACTTC.

The chain couples TRBV5-1 to TRBJ2-7; possible D gene TRBD2, 6 bases. With 0 bases removed from V and 3 bases from J, the gap between germline ends came to 13 bases. Germline CDR1 is SGHRS and CDR2 is YFSETQ. The CDR3 extends over 15 amino acids. The CDR3: CASSLAGGWGYEQYF. The CDR3 DNA is TGCGCCAGCAGCTTGGCCGGGGGTTGGGGCTACGAGCAGTACTTC.

V gene TRBV6-1 combines with J gene TRBJ2-2; TRBD2 matches 8 bases. Germline V gene data show CDR1 as MNHNS and CDR2 as SASEGT. The CDR3 contains 16 residues. Trimming removed 1 base from V and 4 bases from J; junction bases left unmatched: 5. Here the CDR3 DNA reads TGTGCCAGCAGTGAAGTAGCGGGAAAAACCACCGGGGAGCTGTTTTTT. Its protein is CASSEVAGKTTGELFF.

The sample holds a few counts of this clone. V and J are TRBV5-4 and TRBJ2-3; TRBD2 is a possible D gene (8 bases). Between the trimmed V and J ends, which lost 2 bases and 6 bases, there was a span of 22 bases. The V gene's germline CDR1 is SGHNT and CDR2 YYREEE (reference sequence). CDR3 length: 17 amino acids. The CDR3 DNA follows: TGTGCCAGCAGCTTACCCCTTAGCGGGATCAGGGGGGATACGCAGTATTTT. It specifies CASSLPLSGIRGDTQYF.

The genes are TRBV7-6 and TRBJ2-1; 7 bases are a match to TRBD1. CDR3 length: 16 residues. Losses at the gene ends were 3 bases for V and 1 base for J; bases not matched to a gene: 6. Germline CDR1 and CDR2: SGHVS and FNYEAQ. As DNA, the CDR3 is TGTGCCAGCAGCTTGATCGGGACAGTGTCCTACAATGAGCAGTTCTTC. Its translation is CASSLIGTVSYNEQFF. The full variable domain, completed using reference TRBV7-6 and TRBJ2-1, is GAGVSQSPRYKVTKRGQDVALRCDPISGHVSLYWYRQALGQGPEFLTYFNYEAQQDKSGLPNDRFSAERPEGSISTLTIQRTEQRDSAMYRCASSLIGTVSYNEQFFGPGTRLTVL.

The chain uses TRBV5-1 and TRBJ2-7; 12 bases match TRBD1. The V and J ends lost 0 bases and 6 bases, in that order; junction bases with no gene match: 4. The germline gives CDR1 SGHRS, CDR2 YFSETQ. There are 15 residues in the CDR3. CDR3 amino acids: CASSLDGTGGSEQYF. In DNA, the CDR3 is TGCGCCAGCAGCTTGGATGGGACAGGGGGCTCCGAGCAGTACTTC.

This clone has a single count. The chain uses TRBV6-5 and TRBJ1-2; D not resolved. V was cut by 5 bases and J by 4 bases, with 11 bases left in between. The CDR3 has 13 residues. Germline CDR1 and CDR2: MNHEY and SVGAGI. CDR3 sequence reads: CASSGREGYGYTF. In DNA, the CDR3 is TGTGCCAGCAGTGGTAGGGAGGGCTATGGCTACACCTTC.

This chain links TRBV19 with TRBJ1-5; 8 bases are shared with TRBD1. CDR1 is LNHDA, CDR2 SQIVND, per germline (reference sequence). V lost 7 bases to trimming and J lost 5 bases; unmatched junction nucleotides: 10. The CDR3 contains 15 residues. The CDR3: CASNGRTGNHQPQHF. Here the CDR3 DNA reads TGTGCCAGTAATGGAAGGACAGGGAACCATCAGCCCCAGCATTTT.

This clone was found once. The genes are TRBV9 and TRBJ2-7; 9 bases line up with TRBD1. Per germline, CDR1 SGDLS and CDR2 YYNGEE. The junction had 6 bases not matched to a gene; V was cut back by 3 bases and J by 5 bases. This CDR3 contains 14 residues. The CDR3 loop reads CASSARTGVNEQYF. CDR3 nucleotide sequence: TGTGCCAGCAGCGCAAGGACAGGGGTCAACGAGCAGTACTTC. Supplemented by reference TRBV9 and TRBJ2-7, the full variable domain reads DSGVTQTPKHLITATGQRVTLRCSPRSGDLSVYWYQQSLDQGLQFLIQYYNGEERAKGNILERFSAQQFPDLHSELNLSSLELGDSALYFCASSARTGVNEQYFGPGTRLTVT.

The chain has TRBV19 and TRBJ1-5, with 7 bases that match TRBD1. Germline CDR1 is LNHDA and CDR2 is SQIVND (reference sequence). J lost 2 bases, V lost 6 bases, and 7 bases had no gene match. The CDR3 is 15 residues long. The CDR3 DNA is TGTGCCAGTAGCTCCGGGACAGTAGGCAATCAGCCCCAGCATTTT. This gives the protein CASSSGTVGNQPQHF. Full variable domain (remainder filled in from reference TRBV19 and TRBJ1-5): DGGITQSPKYLFRKEGQNVTLSCEQNLNHDAMYWYRQDPGQGLRLIYYSQIVNDFQKGDIAEGYSVSREKKESFPLTVTSAQKNPTAFYLCASSSGTVGNQPQHFGDGTRLSIL.

The gene calls are TRBV27 and TRBJ1-1, with D possibly TRBD1 on 5 matching bases. Germline CDR1 MNHEY, CDR2 SMNVEV (reference sequence). The V end was cut by 6 bases, the J end by 4 bases, with 18 bases between. The CDR3 runs to 15 residues. The CDR3 sequence is CASSLWGGEVTEAFF. The CDR3, as DNA: TGTGCCAGCAGCCTCTGGGGAGGGGAGGTCACTGAAGCTTTCTTT.

The V gene is TRBV14, the J gene TRBJ1-2; no firm D call. Trimming cost V 0 bases and J 7 bases, with 6 bases left between them. The CDR3 runs 12 residues. From germline, CDR1 is SGHDN and CDR2 FVKESK. CDR3 loop: CASSQDRLGYTF. CDR3 bases: TGTGCCAGCAGCCAAGACAGGCTTGGCTACACCTTC.

The rearrangement links TRBV13 to TRBJ2-5; 8 bases fit TRBD1. Germline CDR1 PRHDT, CDR2 FYEKMQ (reference sequence). This CDR3 is built from 17 residues. The ends lost 5 bases at V and 5 bases at J; junction bases unmatched: 16. The CDR3 reads CASSLGTGNGLRETQYF. The CDR3 nucleotides are TGTGCCAGCAGCCTCGGGACAGGTAACGGCCTCCGGGAGACCCAGTACTTC.

The J gene is TRBJ2-5, the V gene TRBV2; TRBD1 agrees at 8 bases. The V and J ends lost 6 bases and 4 bases, in that order; junction bases with no gene match: 4. The V gene's germline CDR1 is SNHLY and CDR2 FYNNEI. The CDR3 length is 13 residues. The DNA of the CDR3 is TGTGCCAGCAGCCTACAGGGGGTAGAGACCCAGTACTTC. It encodes CASSLQGVETQYF. Full variable domain (remainder filled in from reference TRBV2 and TRBJ2-5): EPEVTQTPSHQVTQMGQEVILRCVPISNHLYFYWYRQILGQKVEFLVSFYNNEISEKSEIFDDQFSVERPDGSNFTLKIRSTKLEDSAMYFCASSLQGVETQYFGPGTRLLVL.